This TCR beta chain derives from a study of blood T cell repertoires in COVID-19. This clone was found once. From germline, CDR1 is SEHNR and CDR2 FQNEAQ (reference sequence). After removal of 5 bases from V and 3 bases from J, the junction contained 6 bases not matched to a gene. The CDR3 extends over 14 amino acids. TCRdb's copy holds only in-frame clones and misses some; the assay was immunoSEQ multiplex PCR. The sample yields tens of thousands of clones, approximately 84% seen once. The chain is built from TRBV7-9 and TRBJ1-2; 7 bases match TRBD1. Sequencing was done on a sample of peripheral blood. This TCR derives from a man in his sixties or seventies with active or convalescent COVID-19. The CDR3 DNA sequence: TGTGCCAGCAGCCTCGGGGACAGCTACTATGGCTACACCTTC. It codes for CASSLGDSYYGYTF.